The rows below give T cell receptor beta chains drawn from one sample of a study of early T cells in non-severe SARS-CoV-2 infection. TCRdb used MiXCR to reprocess the 5' RACE reads, holding one entry per CDR3 protein. The sample lists 30,000 or so distinct CDR3 sequences; 5.5% to 8% were seen once. What was sequenced was whole blood. Source of these receptors: an adult who was a healthcare worker with PCR-confirmed SARS-CoV-2 infection or an uninfected control (not recorded which). Both conserved end residues are part of each CDR3. The order of the fields is J gene, V gene, CDR3 length, CDR3 protein.

j_call: TRBJ1-6; v_call: TRBV20-1; cdr3_length: 13; cdr3_aa: CSATGQGRGALHF
j_call: TRBJ2-4; v_call: TRBV29-1; cdr3_length: 17; cdr3_aa: CSVAVLRGSLAKNIQYF
j_call: TRBJ2-4; v_call: TRBV6-2/TRBV6-3; cdr3_length: 14; cdr3_aa: CASSQTGTKNIQYF
j_call: TRBJ1-2; v_call: TRBV19; cdr3_length: 16; cdr3_aa: CASSVSGTGANYGYTF
j_call: TRBJ2-7; v_call: TRBV6-1; cdr3_length: 15; cdr3_aa: CASSGGVTLSLEQYF
j_call: TRBJ2-7; v_call: TRBV20-1; cdr3_length: 12; cdr3_aa: CSARLAHSEQYF
j_call: TRBJ2-1; v_call: TRBV5-5; cdr3_length: 15; cdr3_aa: CASSRDRAIYNEQFF
j_call: TRBJ1-2; v_call: TRBV28; cdr3_length: 12; cdr3_aa: CASSLGSYGYTF
j_call: TRBJ2-1; v_call: TRBV7-9; cdr3_length: 11; cdr3_aa: CASSRDLGTFF
j_call: TRBJ2-4; v_call: TRBV5-4; cdr3_length: 16; cdr3_aa: CASSLAGARVKNIQYF
j_call: TRBJ1-3; v_call: TRBV19; cdr3_length: 14; cdr3_aa: CASSTTFSGNTIYF
j_call: TRBJ2-2; v_call: TRBV20-1; cdr3_length: 15; cdr3_aa: CSASSGSVSTGELFF
j_call: TRBJ2-3; v_call: TRBV19; cdr3_length: 14; cdr3_aa: CASSIGTGEHTQYF
j_call: TRBJ2-5; v_call: TRBV3-1; cdr3_length: 11; cdr3_aa: CASSQAEAQYF
j_call: TRBJ2-6; v_call: TRBV7-2; cdr3_length: 16; cdr3_aa: CASSRDSSPGANVLTF
j_call: TRBJ2-7; v_call: TRBV6-5; cdr3_length: 17; cdr3_aa: CASSYSISVGASYEKYF
j_call: TRBJ2-2; v_call: TRBV27; cdr3_length: 15; cdr3_aa: CASSLSSANTGELFF
j_call: TRBJ2-7; v_call: TRBV28; cdr3_length: 12; cdr3_aa: CASVSSSYEQYF
j_call: TRBJ2-1; v_call: TRBV10-2; cdr3_length: 11; cdr3_aa: CASRALGEQFF
j_call: TRBJ1-6; v_call: TRBV7-2; cdr3_length: 14; cdr3_aa: CASSYGQGTSPLHF
j_call: TRBJ2-3; v_call: TRBV7-2; cdr3_length: 17; cdr3_aa: CASSLAYGRGGVDTQYF
j_call: TRBJ2-1; v_call: TRBV18; cdr3_length: 15; cdr3_aa: CASSPLSGGAGEQFF